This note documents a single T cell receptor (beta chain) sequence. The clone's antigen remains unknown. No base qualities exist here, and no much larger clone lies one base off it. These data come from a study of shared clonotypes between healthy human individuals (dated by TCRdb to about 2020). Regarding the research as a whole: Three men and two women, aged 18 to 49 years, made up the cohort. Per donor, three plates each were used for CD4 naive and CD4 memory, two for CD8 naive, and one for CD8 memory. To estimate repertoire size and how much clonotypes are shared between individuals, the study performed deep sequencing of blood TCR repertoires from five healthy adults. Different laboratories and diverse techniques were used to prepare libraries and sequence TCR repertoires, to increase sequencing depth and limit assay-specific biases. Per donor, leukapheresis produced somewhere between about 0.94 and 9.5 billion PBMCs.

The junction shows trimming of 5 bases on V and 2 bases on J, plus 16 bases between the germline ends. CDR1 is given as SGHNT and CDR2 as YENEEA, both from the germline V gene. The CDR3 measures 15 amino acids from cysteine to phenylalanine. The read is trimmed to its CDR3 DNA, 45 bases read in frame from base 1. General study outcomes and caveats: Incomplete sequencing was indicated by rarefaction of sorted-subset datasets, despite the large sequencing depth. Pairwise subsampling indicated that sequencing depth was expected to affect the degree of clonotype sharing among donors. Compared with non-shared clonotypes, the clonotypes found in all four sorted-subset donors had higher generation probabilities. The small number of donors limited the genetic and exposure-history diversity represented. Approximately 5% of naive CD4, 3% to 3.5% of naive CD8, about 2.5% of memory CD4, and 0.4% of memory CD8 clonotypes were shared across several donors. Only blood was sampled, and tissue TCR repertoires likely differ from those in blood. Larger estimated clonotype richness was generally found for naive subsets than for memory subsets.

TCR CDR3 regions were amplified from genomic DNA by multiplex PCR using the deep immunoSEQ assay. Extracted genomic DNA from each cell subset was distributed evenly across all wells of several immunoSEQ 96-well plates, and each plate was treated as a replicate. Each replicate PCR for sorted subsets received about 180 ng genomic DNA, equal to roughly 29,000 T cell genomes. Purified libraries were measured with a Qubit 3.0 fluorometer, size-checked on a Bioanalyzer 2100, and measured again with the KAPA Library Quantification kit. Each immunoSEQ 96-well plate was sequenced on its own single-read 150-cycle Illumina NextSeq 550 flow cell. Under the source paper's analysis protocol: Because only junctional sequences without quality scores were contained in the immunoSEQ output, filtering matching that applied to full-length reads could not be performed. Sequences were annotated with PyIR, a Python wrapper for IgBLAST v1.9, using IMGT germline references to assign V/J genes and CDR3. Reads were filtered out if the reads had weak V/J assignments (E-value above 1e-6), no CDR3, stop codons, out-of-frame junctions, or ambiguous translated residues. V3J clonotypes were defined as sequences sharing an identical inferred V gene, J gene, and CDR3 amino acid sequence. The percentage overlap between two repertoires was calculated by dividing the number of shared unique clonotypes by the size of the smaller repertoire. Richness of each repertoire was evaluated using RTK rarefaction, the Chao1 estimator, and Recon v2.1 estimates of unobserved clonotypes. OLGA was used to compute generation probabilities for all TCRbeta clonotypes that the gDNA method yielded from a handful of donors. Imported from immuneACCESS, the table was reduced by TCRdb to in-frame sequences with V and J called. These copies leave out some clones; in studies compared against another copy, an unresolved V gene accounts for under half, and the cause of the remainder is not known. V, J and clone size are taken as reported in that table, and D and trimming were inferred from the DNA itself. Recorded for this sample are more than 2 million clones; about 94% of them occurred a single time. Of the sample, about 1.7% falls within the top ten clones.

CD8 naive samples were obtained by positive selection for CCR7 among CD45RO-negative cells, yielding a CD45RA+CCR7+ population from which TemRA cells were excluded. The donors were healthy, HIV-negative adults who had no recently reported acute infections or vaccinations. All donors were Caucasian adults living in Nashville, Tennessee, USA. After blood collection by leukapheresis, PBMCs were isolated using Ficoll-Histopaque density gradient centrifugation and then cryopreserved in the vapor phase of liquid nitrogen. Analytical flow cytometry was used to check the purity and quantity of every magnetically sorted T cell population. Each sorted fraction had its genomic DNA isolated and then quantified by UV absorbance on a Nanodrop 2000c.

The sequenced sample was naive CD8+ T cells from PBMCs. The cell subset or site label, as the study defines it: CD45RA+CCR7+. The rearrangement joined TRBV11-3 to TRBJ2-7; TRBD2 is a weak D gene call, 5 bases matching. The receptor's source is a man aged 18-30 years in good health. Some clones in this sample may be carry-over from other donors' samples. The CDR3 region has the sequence CASSERGTPPYEQYF. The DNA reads TGTGCCAGCAGCGAACGGGGTACACCTCCCTACGAGCAGTACTTC.